This TCR beta chain was sequenced in a study of T cells in Graves' hyperthyroidism and ophthalmopathy. There are many counts of this clonotype. RNA transcripts yielded amplified TCR beta CDR3 regions. With the HTBI primer set, the TCR CDR3 went through a first round of RT-PCR. TCRdb reprocessed the multiplex PCR reads with MiXCR, giving one entry per CDR3 protein. Among around 290,000 distinct CDR3 sequences listed, roughly 15% were seen once. J gave up 4 bases and V 8 bases, and 5 bases lay outside the gene matches. The germline gives CDR1 SNHLY, CDR2 FYNNEI. CDR3 length equals 14 residues. Sequenced sample: blood. The source is a woman between 40 and 50 years old with Graves' hyperthyroidism. The rearrangement uses TRBV2 and TRBJ2-1; 10 bases are shared with TRBD2. DNA of the CDR3: TGTGCCAGCGAAAGCGGGAGGGGTTACAATGAGCAGTTCTTC. Translation: CASESGRGYNEQFF.